The 20 T cell receptor beta chains below come from one sample, sequenced in a study of T-cell reconstitution after alpha-beta-depleted transplantation in children. Unique molecular identifiers were incorporated when the TCRbeta library was constructed. From the PCR reads, TCRdb called clonotypes with MiXCR, one entry per CDR3 protein. The table shows around 600,000 distinct CDR3 sequences, with approximately 16% occurring only once. Sample: PBMCs from the stem cell graft donor, taken from the stem cell graft. The receptors originated from a human donor who donated a stem cell graft to a child with acute myeloid leukemia.

This clonotype was seen ten or more times. The gene calls are TRBV20-1 and TRBJ1-1; no definite D call. The CDR3 is 12 residues long. The V gene's germline CDR1 is DFQATT and CDR2 SNEGSKA (reference sequence). Trimming left V 3 bases short and J 1 base short, with 6 bases between. Here the CDR3 reads CSASETNTEAFF. CDR3 in DNA: TGCAGTGCTAGTGAGACGAACACTGAAGCTTTCTTT.

This clonotype was detected a few times. This sequence joins TRBV7-6 and TRBJ2-6; 7 bases are a match to TRBD1. The CDR3 runs to 19 residues. Germline V gene sequence: CDR1 SGHVS, CDR2 FNYEAQ. Trimming at V came to 5 bases and at J to 0 bases, leaving 13 bases not matched to a gene. DNA for the CDR3: TGTGCCAGCAGCACCTCTCGGACAGGATTCTACTCTGGGGCCAACGTCCTGACTTTC. Translation: CASSTSRTGFYSGANVLTF.

There are many counts of this clonotype. J is TRBJ1-1 and V is TRBV9; 8 nucleotides agree with TRBD1. Germline V gene sequence: CDR1 SGDLS, CDR2 YYNGEE. Trimming at V came to 1 base and at J to 7 bases, leaving 3 bases not matched to a gene. This CDR3 contains 13 residues. As DNA, the CDR3 is TGTGCCAGCAGCGTATCGACAGGGGTTGAAGCTTTCTTT. Encoded protein: CASSVSTGVEAFF.

This clonotype showed up many times. The chain joins TRBV20-1 to TRBJ2-1; 8 nucleotides agree with TRBD2. Germline-derived CDR1 and CDR2 are DFQATT and SNEGSKA (reference sequence). The CDR3 consists of 14 residues. J gave up 8 bases and V 6 bases, and 12 bases lay outside the gene matches. This CDR3 is CSAAYSAGVYEQFF. DNA for the CDR3: TGCAGTGCCGCCTATTCAGCGGGGGTATATGAGCAGTTCTTC.

This clonotype was counted at least ten times. The chain joins TRBV20-1 to TRBJ1-1; D uncertain. The germline V and J ends were trimmed by 5 bases and 2 bases, with 12 bases remaining between them. This CDR3 comprises 13 residues. The germline gives CDR1 DFQATT, CDR2 SNEGSKA (reference sequence). CDR3 bases: TGCAGTGCTGCTCATAGCCCAAACACTGAAGCTTTCTTT. Translating it yields CSAAHSPNTEAFF.

The gene calls are TRBV5-1 and TRBJ1-1; 7 bases map to TRBD1. V was clipped by 0 bases and J by 5 bases; unmatched bases: 13. Germline V gene data show CDR1 as SGHRS and CDR2 as YFSETQ. The CDR3 runs to 17 residues. The DNA for the CDR3 is TGCGCCAGCAGCTTGGACCTATTCGACAGGGCGAGTACTGAAGCTTTCTTT. It encodes CASSLDLFDRASTEAFF.

This clonotype has at least ten counts. The chain joins TRBV29-1 to TRBJ2-5; the D gene is possibly TRBD2 (7 bases). In germline, CDR1 is SQVTM, CDR2 ANQGSEA. Trimming stripped 6 bases from V and 4 bases from J, with 15 bases between. This CDR3 has 13 residues. The CDR3 DNA sequence: TGCAGCGTCGAAAACGGGGGGCTAGAGACCCAGTACTTC. This sequence encodes CSVENGGLETQYF.

This clonotype was detected ten times or more. The chain has TRBV20-1 and TRBJ1-1; D call uncertain. Per germline, CDR1 DFQATT and CDR2 SNEGSKA (reference sequence). The CDR3 covers 13 residues. V was shortened by 0 bases and J by 3 bases, with 8 bases between the two germline ends. The CDR3 region is CSARDRRDTEAFF. The CDR3 nucleotides read TGCAGTGCTAGAGATCGGCGAGACACTGAAGCTTTCTTT.

This clonotype showed up just a few times. CDR3 amino acids: CASSEVGYEQYV. Written as DNA, the CDR3 is TGTGCCAGCAGTGAGGTCGGTTACGAGCAGTACGTC. V gene TRBV2 combines with J gene TRBJ2-7, with D uncertain. Germline values: CDR1 SNHLY, CDR2 FYNNEI. The CDR3 loop spans 12 amino acids. V was cut by 3 bases and J by 4 bases, with 7 bases left in between.

This clonotype has a handful of counts. The chain has TRBV10-3 and TRBJ1-5; 9 bases are a match to TRBD1. V lost 6 bases to trimming and J lost 4 bases; unmatched junction nucleotides: 4. CDR3 length: 14 residues. The V gene's germline CDR1 is ENHRY and CDR2 SYGVKD. CDR3 region: CAISRQGENQPQHF. The CDR3 bases are TGTGCCATCAGCCGACAGGGGGAGAATCAGCCCCAGCATTTT.

This clonotype was seen a single time. The genes are TRBV6-1 and TRBJ2-1, with 12 bases matching TRBD1. The CDR3 has 15 residues. Germline trimming cut 6 bases from V and 6 bases from J; bases unmatched to any gene: 6. Germline V lookup: CDR1 MNHNS, CDR2 SASEGT. The CDR3 DNA follows: TGTGCCAGCAGGACACCGGGACAGGGGGCCAATGAGCAGTTCTTC. As protein: CASRTPGQGANEQFF.

This clonotype was recorded a few times. The chain has TRBV7-9 and TRBJ2-1; D is unclear. CDR1 and CDR2 (germline): SEHNR, FQNEAQ (reference sequence). This CDR3 has 10 residues. Trimming removed 4 bases from V and 10 bases from J, with 5 bases in between. The CDR3 DNA reads TGTGCCAGCAGCTCTAAGGAGCAGTTCTTC. Translated, it gives CASSSKEQFF.

This clonotype occurred many times. The rearrangement links TRBV4-2 to TRBJ2-3; D possibly corresponds to TRBD2 (5 bases). The V gene lost 3 bases and the J gene lost 0 bases, with 16 bases spanning the gap. This CDR3 has 17 residues. Germline V gives CDR1 LGHNA, CDR2 YNFKEQ. CDR3 residues: CASSQGSILASTDTQYF. In nucleotides, the CDR3 is TGTGCCAGCAGCCAGGGGAGTATTTTAGCTAGCACAGATACGCAGTATTTT.

This clonotype occurred a few times. The chain has TRBV7-3 and TRBJ2-1; D perhaps matches TRBD2 (6 bases). This CDR3 has 13 amino acids. Germline CDR1 and CDR2: SGHTA and FQGTGA. With 5 bases removed from V and 7 bases from J, the gap between germline ends came to 12 bases. CDR3 bases: TGTGCCAGCAGCCGGGACTTCAGAAATGAGCAGTTCTTC. Its translation: CASSRDFRNEQFF.

The gene calls are TRBV27 and TRBJ2-7, with D tentatively TRBD2 (5 bases). Per the germline V gene, CDR1 is MNHEY and CDR2 is SMNVEV (reference sequence). The CDR3 extends over 14 amino acids. Trimming left V 5 bases short and J 6 bases short, with 17 bases between. This CDR3 reads CASSNRTEAGEQYV. The DNA for the CDR3 is TGTGCCAGCAGTAACCGGACGGAGGCGGGCGAGCAGTACGTC.

The J gene is TRBJ2-7, the V gene TRBV7-8; tentative D call: TRBD1 (6 bases). This CDR3 is built from 16 residues. V was shortened by 4 bases and J by 0 bases, with 16 bases between the two germline ends. CDR1 and CDR2 (germline): SGHVS, FQNEAQ. Here the CDR3 DNA reads TGTGCCAGCAGCTCGGAGACAGGTCATAGCTCCTACGAGCAGTACGTC. This codes for CASSSETGHSSYEQYV.

This chain joins TRBV11-2 and TRBJ1-4; D remains unclear. CDR1 and CDR2 (germline): SGHAT, FQNNGV. This CDR3 is built from 17 residues. Trimming took off 5 bases at V and 0 bases at J, with 16 bases between the two ends. The CDR3 protein is CASSGLWSVATNEKLFF. CDR3 coding DNA: TGTGCCAGCAGCGGTCTGTGGAGCGTTGCAACTAATGAAAAACTGTTTTTT. The variable domain in full, completed from reference TRBV11-2 and TRBJ1-4, reads EAGVAQSPRYKIIEKRQSVAFWCNPISGHATLYWYQQILGQGPKLLIQFQNNGVVDDSQLPKDRFSAERLKGVDSTLKIQPAKLEDSAVYLCASSGLWSVATNEKLFFGSGTQLSVL.

V gene TRBV12-3 or TRBV12-4 combines with J gene TRBJ2-6, with a tentative D call TRBD1 (6 bases). Trimming removed 2 bases at V and 0 bases at J, with 8 bases between. The CDR3 is 16 amino acids. The CDR3 DNA is TGTGCCAGCAGTTTACAGGGGAGCTCTGGGGCCAACGTCCTGACTTTC. Translation: CASSLQGSSGANVLTF.

In this sample, this clonotype turned up many times. J is TRBJ1-6 and V is TRBV9; no definite D call. This CDR3 is 17 amino acids long. Germline values: CDR1 SGDLS, CDR2 YYNGEE. Between the trimmed V and J ends, which lost 0 bases and 3 bases, there was a span of 13 bases. In nucleotides, the CDR3 is TGTGCCAGCAGCGTAGATCCGACGGTTATCTATAATTCACCCCTCCACTTT. Translating gives CASSVDPTVIYNSPLHF.

V usage is TRBV15 and J usage is TRBJ1-2; D is perhaps TRBD1 (5 bases). The CDR3 extends over 14 amino acids. Germline values: CDR1 LNHNV, CDR2 YYDKDF (reference sequence). V lost 1 base and J lost 6, with 12 bases in between. CDR3 protein: CATSRGMGGDGYTF. The CDR3 DNA reads as TGTGCCACCAGCAGAGGCATGGGGGGGGATGGCTACACCTTC.